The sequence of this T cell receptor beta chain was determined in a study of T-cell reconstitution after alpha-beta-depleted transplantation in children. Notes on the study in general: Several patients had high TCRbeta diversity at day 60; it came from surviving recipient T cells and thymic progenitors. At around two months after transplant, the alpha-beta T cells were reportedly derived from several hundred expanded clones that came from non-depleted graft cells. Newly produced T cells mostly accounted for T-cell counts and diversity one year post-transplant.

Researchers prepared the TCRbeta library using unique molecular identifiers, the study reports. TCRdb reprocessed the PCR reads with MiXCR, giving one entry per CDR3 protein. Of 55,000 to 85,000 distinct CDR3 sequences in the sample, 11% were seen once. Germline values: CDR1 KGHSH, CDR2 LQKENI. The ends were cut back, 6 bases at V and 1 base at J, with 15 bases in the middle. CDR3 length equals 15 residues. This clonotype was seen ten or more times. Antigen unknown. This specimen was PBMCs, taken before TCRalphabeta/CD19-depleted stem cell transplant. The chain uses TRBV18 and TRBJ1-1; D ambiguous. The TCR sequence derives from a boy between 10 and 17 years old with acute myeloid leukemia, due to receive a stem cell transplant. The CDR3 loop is CASSLSFGRNTEAFF. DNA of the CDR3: TGTGCCAGCTCCCTCAGCTTCGGGAGGAACACTGAAGCTTTCTTT. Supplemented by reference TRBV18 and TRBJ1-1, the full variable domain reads NAGVMQNPRHLVRRRGQEARLRCSPMKGHSHVYWYRQLPEEGLKFMVYLQKENIIDESGMPKERFSAEFPKEGPSILRIQQVVRGDSAAYFCASSLSFGRNTEAFFGQGTRLTVV.